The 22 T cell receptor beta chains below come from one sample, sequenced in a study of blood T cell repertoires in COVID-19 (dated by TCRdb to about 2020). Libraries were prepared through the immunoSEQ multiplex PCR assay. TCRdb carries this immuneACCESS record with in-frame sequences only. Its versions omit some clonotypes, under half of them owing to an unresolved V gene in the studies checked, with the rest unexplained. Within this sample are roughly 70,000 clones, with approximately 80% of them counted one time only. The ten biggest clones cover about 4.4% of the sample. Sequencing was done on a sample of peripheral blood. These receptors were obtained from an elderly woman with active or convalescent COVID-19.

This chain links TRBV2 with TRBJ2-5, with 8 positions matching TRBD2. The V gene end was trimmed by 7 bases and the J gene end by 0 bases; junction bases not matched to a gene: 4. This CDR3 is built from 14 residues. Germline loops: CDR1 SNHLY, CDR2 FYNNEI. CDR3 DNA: TGTGCCAGCACGGCGGGGGGTTACCAAGAGACCCAGTACTTC. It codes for CASTAGGYQETQYF.

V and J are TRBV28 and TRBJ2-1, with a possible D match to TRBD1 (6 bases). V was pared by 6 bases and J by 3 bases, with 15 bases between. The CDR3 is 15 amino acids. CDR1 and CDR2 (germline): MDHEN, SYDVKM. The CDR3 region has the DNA TGTGCCAGCAGGCCCGCTCGAGGGGGCTACAATGAGCAGTTCTTC. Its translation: CASRPARGGYNEQFF.

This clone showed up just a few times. The CDR3, as DNA: TGTGCCAGCTCAGCAATTAGGACAGAGAGCTACAATGAGCAGTTCTTC. The encoded protein is CASSAIRTESYNEQFF. The rearrangement joins TRBV18 to TRBJ2-1; maybe TRBD1 (6 bases). Germline V CDR1 and CDR2: KGHSH, LQKENI. This CDR3 is 16 amino acids long. V lost 5 bases and J 3 bases, leaving 17 bases between the germline ends.

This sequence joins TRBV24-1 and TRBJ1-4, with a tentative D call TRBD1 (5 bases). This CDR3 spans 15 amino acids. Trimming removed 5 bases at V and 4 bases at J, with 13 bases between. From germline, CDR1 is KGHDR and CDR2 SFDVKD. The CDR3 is CATSASDSGNEKLFF. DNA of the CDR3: TGTGCCACCAGTGCATCAGACAGTGGTAATGAAAAACTGTTTTTT.

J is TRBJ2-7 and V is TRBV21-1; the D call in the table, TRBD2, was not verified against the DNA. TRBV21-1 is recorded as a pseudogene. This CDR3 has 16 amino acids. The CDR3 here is CASSKGSGLVDYEQYF. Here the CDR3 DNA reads TGTGCCAGCAGCAAAGGTTCGGGACTAGTTGACTACGAGCAGTACTTC.

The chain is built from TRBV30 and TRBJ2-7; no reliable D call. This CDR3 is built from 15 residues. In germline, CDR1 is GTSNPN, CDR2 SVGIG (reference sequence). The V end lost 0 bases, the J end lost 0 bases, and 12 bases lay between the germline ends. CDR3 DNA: TGTGCCTGGAGTGTACGTAGCAGAAGCTCCTACGAGCAGTACTTC. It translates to CAWSVRSRSSYEQYF.

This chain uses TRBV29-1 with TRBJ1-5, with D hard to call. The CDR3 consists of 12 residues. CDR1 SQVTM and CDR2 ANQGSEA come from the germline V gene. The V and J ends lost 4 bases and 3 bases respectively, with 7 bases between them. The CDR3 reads CSVAQNNQPQHF. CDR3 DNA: TGCAGCGTTGCCCAGAACAATCAGCCCCAGCATTTT.

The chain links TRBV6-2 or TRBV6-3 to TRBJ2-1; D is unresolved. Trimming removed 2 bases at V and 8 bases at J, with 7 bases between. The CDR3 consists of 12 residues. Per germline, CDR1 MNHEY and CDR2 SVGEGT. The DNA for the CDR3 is TGTGCCAGCAGTTACGATAGATATGAGCAGTTCTTC. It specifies CASSYDRYEQFF.

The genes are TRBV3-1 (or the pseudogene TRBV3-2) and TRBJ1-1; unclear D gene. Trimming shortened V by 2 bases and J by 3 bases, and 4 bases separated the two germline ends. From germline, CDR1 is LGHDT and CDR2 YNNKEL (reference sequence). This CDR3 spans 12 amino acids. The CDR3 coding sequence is TGTGCCAGCAGCCAAACAGACACTGAAGCTTTCTTT. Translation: CASSQTDTEAFF.

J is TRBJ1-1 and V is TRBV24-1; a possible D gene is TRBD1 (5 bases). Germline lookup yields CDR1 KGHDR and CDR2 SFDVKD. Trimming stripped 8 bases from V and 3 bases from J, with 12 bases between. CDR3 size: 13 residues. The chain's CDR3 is CATTMGEDTEAFF. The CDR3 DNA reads TGTGCCACCACGATGGGGGAGGACACTGAAGCTTTCTTT.

The CDR3 DNA follows: TGTGCCTGGACTAGCCGGGCCACCGGGGAGCTGTTTTTT. Its translation: CAWTSRATGELFF. The J gene is TRBJ2-2, the V gene TRBV30, with D possibly being TRBD2 (5 bases). This CDR3 is 13 amino acids long. Trimming removed 4 bases from V and 4 bases from J, with 10 bases in between. Germline V lookup: CDR1 GTSNPN, CDR2 SVGIG (reference sequence).

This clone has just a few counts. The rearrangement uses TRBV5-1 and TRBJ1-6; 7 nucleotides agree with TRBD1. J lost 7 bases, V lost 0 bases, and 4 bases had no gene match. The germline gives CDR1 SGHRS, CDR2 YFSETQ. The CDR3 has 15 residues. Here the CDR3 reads CASSLEGTANSPLHF. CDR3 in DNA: TGCGCCAGCAGCTTGGAAGGGACAGCGAATTCACCCCTCCACTTT.

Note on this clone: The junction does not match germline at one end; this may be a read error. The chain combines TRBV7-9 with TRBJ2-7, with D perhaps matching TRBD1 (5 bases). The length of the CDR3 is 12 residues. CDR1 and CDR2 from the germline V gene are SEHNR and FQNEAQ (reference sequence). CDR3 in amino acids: CASSSGQALPNF. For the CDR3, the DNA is TGTGCCAGCAGCTCCGGACAAGCCCTACCTAACTTC.

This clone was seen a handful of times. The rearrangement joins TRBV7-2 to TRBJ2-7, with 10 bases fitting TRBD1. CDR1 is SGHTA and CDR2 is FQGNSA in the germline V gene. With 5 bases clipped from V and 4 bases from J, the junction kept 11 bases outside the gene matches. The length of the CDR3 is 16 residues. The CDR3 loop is CASSVQGTGDRYEQYF. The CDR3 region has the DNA TGTGCCAGCAGCGTACAGGGGACAGGGGACAGGTACGAGCAGTACTTC.

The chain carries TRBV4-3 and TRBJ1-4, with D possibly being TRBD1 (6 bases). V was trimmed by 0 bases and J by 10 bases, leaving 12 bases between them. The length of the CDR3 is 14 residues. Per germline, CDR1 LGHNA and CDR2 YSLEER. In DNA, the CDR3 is TGCGCCAGCAGCCAAGACTTCCAAGGGGGAAAACTGTTTTTT. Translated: CASSQDFQGGKLFF.

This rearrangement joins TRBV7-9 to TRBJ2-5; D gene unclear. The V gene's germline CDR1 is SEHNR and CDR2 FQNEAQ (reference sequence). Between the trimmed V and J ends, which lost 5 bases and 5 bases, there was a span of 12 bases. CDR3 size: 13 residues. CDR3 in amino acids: CASSRPPGETQYF. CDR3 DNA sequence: TGTGCCAGCAGCCGCCCCCCTGGCGAGACCCAGTACTTC. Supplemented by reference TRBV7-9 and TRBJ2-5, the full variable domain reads DTGVSQNPRHKITKRGQNVTFRCDPISEHNRLYWYRQTLGQGPEFLTYFQNEAQLEKSRLLSDRFSAERPKGSFSTLEIQRTEQGDSAMYLCASSRPPGETQYFGPGTRLLVL.

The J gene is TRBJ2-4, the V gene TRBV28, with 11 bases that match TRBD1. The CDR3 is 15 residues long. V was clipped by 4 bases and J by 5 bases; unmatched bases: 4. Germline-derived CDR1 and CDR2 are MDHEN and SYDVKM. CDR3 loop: CASSSWTGGQNIQYF. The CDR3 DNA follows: TGTGCCAGCAGTTCTTGGACAGGGGGCCAAAACATTCAGTACTTC.

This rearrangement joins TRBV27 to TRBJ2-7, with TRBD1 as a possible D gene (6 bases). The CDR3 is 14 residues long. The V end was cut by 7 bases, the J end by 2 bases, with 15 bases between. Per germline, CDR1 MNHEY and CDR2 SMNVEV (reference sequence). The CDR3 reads CASTDRFPPYEQYF. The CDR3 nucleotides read TGTGCCAGCACAGACAGGTTCCCCCCCTACGAGCAGTACTTC.

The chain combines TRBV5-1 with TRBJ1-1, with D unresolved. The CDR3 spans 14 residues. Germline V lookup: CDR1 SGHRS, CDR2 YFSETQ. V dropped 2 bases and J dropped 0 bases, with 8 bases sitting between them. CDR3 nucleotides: TGCGCCAGCAGCTTAAGCGGGTTGAACACTGAAGCTTTCTTT. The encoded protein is CASSLSGLNTEAFF.

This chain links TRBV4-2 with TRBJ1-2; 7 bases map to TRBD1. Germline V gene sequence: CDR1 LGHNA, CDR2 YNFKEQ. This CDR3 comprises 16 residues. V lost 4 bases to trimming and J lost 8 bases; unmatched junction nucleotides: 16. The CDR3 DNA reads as TGTGCCAGCAGCCCCGGACAGGTTGCTGTCCTTGAGGGCTACACCTTC. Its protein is CASSPGQVAVLEGYTF.

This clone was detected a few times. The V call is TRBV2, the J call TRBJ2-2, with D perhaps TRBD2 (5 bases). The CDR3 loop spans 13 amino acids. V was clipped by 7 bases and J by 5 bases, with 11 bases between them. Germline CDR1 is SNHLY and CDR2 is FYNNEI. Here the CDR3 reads CASTVTSTGELFF. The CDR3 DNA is TGTGCCAGCACGGTCACTAGTACCGGGGAGCTGTTTTTT.

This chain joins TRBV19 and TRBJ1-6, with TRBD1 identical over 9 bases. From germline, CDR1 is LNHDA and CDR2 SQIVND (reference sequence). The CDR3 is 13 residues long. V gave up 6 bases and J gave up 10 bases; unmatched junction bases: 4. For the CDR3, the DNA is TGTGCCAGTAGGGGACAGGGATGGTCACCCCTCCACTTT. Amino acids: CASRGQGWSPLHF.